This record concerns one T cell receptor (beta chain) sequence. Its antigen is as yet unknown. PCR amplification relied on 60 Vbeta primers (plus 13 Jbeta primers). The protocol was immunoSEQ multiplex PCR, while the TCRdb copy is restricted to in-frame clones and leaves out a portion. The table records about 140,000 clones, around 80% of them present only once. The sample belongs to a study of cytomegalovirus exposure and HLA in healthy donors. Study outcomes and limitations: As a later analysis showed, a missense DCLRE1C variant was linked to trimming of TCR beta V- and J-genes. Productive rates of about 87% or about 30% were seen for most TCR beta V segments in an earlier analysis.

The V end was cut by 10 bases, the J end by 7 bases, with 17 bases between. This CDR3 is built from 14 residues. The germline CDR1 and CDR2 sequences are MNHNS and SASEGT. This receptor was obtained from a man in his late teens or twenties in good health and CMV-seropositive. The chain joins TRBV6-1 to TRBJ1-6; D may be TRBD1 (6 bases). The sample comprised PBMCs. As DNA, the CDR3 is TGTGCCACGGATTGGGGGGGGCTAAATTCACCCCTCCACTTT. Translating it yields CATDWGGLNSPLHF.